This is a list of T cell receptor beta chains from one sample in a study of blood T cells in healthy people across ages. TCRdb re-called the 5' RACE reads through MiXCR, storing one row per CDR3 protein. Of some 550,000 distinct CDR3 sequences in the sample, 40% to 50% were seen once. Sequencing input: blood. These receptors came from a man older than 75 in good health. The CDR3 runs from the conserved cysteine through the conserved F or W. The D gene is left open where the match is weak. A row's size may be missing; if present it is once, few, many or a size class.

clone size,V gene,J gene,D gene,CDR3 protein,CDR3 DNA
few,TRBV20-1,TRBJ2-3,TRBD2,CSATKSGTSSNTQYF,TGCAGTGCTACGAAATCCGGGACTAGCTCGAATACGCAGTATTTT
.,TRBV4-1,TRBJ2-1,.,CASSQQDPGGSYNEQFF,TGCGCCAGCAGCCAACAGGACCCCGGCGGCTCCTACAATGAGCAGTTCTTC
few,TRBV10-3,TRBJ1-1,.,CAISEGGRTEAFF,TGTGCCATCAGTGAGGGTGGTAGGACTGAAGCTTTCTTT
few,TRBV7-8,TRBJ2-5,.,CASSSRDFLKETQYF,TGTGCCAGCAGTTCCCGGGACTTTCTAAAAGAGACCCAGTACTTC
.,TRBV7-2,TRBJ2-7,.,CASSLLFGTTYEQYF,TGTGCCAGCAGCTTACTTTTCGGGACCACCTACGAGCAGTACTTC
few,TRBV7-3,TRBJ2-3,.,CASSYGLSSTDTQYF,TGTGCCAGCAGCTATGGACTGAGTTCCACAGATACGCAGTATTTT
many,TRBV7-2,TRBJ2-7,TRBD2,CASSSERDSYEQYF,TGTGCCAGCAGCTCCGAGCGGGACTCCTACGAGCAGTACTTC
.,TRBV4-2,TRBJ2-3,TRBD2,CASSQDRGGGATDTQYF,TGTGCCAGCAGCCAAGATAGGGGCGGGGGGGCGACAGATACGCAGTATTTT
.,TRBV13,TRBJ2-7,TRBD2,CASSSQLAGGFNEQYF,TGTGCCAGCAGCTCCCAACTAGCGGGAGGATTCAACGAGCAGTACTTC
.,TRBV27,TRBJ2-3,.,CASSPSREKGTQYF,TGTGCCAGCAGTCCCAGCAGAGAAAAGGGTACGCAGTATTTT